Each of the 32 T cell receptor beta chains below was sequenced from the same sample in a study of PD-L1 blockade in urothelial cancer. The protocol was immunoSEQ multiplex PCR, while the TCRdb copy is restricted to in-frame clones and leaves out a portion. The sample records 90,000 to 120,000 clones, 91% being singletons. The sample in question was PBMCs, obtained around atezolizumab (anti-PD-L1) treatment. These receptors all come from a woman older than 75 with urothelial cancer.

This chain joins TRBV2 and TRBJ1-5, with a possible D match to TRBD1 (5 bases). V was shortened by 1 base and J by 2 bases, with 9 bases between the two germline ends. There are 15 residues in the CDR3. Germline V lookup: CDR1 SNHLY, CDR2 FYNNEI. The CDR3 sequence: CASSEDRIGNQPQHF. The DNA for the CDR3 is TGTGCCAGCAGTGAAGACAGGATAGGCAATCAGCCCCAGCATTTT.

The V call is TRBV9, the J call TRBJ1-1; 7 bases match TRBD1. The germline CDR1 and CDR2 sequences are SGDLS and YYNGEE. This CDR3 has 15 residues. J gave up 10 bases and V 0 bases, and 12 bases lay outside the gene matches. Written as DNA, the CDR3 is TGTGCCAGCAGCGTAGGTAACAGGGGAAGGTTACGAGCTTTCTTT. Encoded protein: CASSVGNRGRLRAFF. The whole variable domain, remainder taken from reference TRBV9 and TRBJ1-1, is DSGVTQTPKHLITATGQRVTLRCSPRSGDLSVYWYQQSLDQGLQFLIQYYNGEERAKGNILERFSAQQFPDLHSELNLSSLELGDSALYFCASSVGNRGRLRAFFGQGTRLTVV.

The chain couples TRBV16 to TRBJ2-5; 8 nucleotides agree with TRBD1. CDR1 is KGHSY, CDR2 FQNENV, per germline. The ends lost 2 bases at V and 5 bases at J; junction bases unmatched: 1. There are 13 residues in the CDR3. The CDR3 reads CASSQGQGETQYF. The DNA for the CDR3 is TGTGCCAGCAGCCAAGGACAGGGTGAGACCCAGTACTTC.

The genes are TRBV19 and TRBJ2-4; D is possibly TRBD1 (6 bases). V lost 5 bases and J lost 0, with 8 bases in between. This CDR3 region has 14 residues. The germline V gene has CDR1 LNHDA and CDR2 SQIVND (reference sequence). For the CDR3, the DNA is TGTGCCAGTAGTCACAGGGAAGCCAAAAACATTCAGTACTTC. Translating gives CASSHREAKNIQYF.

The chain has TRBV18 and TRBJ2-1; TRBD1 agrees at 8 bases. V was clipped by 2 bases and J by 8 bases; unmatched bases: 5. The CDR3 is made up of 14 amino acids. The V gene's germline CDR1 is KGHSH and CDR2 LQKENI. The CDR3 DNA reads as TGTGCCAGCTCACCAAAGTCAGGGGGCGATGAGCAGTTCTTC. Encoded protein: CASSPKSGGDEQFF.

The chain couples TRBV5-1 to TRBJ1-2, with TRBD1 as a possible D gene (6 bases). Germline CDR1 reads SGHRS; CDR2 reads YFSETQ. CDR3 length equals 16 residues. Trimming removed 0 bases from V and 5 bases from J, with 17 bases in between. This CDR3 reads CASSLDIGGGTYGYTF. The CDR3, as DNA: TGCGCCAGCAGCTTGGATATAGGGGGGGGAACTTATGGCTACACCTTC. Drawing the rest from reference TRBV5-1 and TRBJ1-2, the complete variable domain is KAGVTQTPRYLIKTRGQQVTLSCSPISGHRSVSWYQQTPGQGLQFLFEYFSETQRNKGNFPGRFSGRQFSNSRSEMNVSTLELGDSALYLCASSLDIGGGTYGYTFGSGTRLTVV.

The CDR3 DNA reads TGTGCCAGCAGCTCCCGACTAGCGGGCTCAGGGGCAGATACGCAGTATTTT. It yields the protein CASSSRLAGSGADTQYF. The chain combines TRBV7-9 with TRBJ2-3, with 10 bases identical to TRBD2. Germline V CDR1 and CDR2: SEHNR, FQNEAQ (reference sequence). CDR3 size: 17 residues. V trimming: 4 bases; J trimming: 4 bases; junction bases outside the gene matches: 11.

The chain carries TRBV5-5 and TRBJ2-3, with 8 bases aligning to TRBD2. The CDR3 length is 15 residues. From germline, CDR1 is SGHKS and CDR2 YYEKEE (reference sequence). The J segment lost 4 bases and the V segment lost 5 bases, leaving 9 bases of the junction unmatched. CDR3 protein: CASRPPGGGPDTQYF. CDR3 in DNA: TGTGCCAGCAGGCCCCCGGGGGGGGGTCCAGATACGCAGTATTTT.

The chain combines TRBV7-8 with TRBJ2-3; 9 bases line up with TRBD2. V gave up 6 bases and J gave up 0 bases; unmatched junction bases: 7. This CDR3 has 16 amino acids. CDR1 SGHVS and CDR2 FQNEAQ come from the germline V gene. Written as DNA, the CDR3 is TGTGCCAGCAGTGAAAGCGGGGGGCCTAGCACAGATACGCAGTATTTT. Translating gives CASSESGGPSTDTQYF.

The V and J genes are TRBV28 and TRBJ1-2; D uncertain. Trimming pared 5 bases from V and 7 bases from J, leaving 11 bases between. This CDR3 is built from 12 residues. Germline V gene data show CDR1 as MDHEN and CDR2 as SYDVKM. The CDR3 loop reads CASSVPTGGYTF. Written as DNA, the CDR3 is TGTGCCAGCAGTGTCCCGACTGGTGGCTACACCTTC.

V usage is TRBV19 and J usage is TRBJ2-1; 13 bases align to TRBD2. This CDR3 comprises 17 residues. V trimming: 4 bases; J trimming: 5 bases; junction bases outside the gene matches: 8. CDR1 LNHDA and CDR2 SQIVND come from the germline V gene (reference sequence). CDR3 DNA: TGTGCCAGTAGTAGCAGGACTAGCGGGAGAAGAGACAATGAGCAGTTCTTC. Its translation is CASSSRTSGRRDNEQFF.

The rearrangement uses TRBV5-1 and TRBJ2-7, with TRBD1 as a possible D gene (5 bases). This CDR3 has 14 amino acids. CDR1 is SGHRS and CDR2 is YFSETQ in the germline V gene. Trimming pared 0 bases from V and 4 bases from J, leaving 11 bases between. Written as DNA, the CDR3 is TGCGCCAGCAGCTTGGTCTCAGGGATGTACGAGCAGTACTTC. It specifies CASSLVSGMYEQYF.

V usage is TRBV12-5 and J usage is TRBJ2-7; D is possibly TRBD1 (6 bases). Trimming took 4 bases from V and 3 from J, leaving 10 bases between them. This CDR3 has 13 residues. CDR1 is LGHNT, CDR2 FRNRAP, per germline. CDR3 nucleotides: TGTGCTAGTGGTTCATCGGACAGCTACGAGCAGTACTTC. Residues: CASGSSDSYEQYF.

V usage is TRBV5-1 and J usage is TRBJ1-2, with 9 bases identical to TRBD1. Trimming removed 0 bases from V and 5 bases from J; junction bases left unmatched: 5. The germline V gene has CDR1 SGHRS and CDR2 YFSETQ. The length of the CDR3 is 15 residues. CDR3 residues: CASSLGQGELYGYTF. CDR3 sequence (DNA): TGCGCCAGCAGCTTGGGACAGGGGGAGCTTTATGGCTACACCTTC.

CDR3 in DNA: TGTGCCAGCAGTGCCCCCAGGGGCGCAAACTATGGCTACACCTTC. Protein sequence: CASSAPRGANYGYTF. The chain carries TRBV25-1 and TRBJ1-2, with a tentative D call TRBD1 (6 bases). Germline CDR1 reads MGHDK; CDR2 reads SYGVNS. The CDR3 runs 15 residues. V lost 4 bases and J lost 2, with 14 bases in between.

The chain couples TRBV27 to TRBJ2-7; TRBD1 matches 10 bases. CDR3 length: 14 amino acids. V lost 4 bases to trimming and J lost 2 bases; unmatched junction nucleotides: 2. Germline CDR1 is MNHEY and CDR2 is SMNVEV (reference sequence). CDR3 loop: CASSWGQGPYEQYF. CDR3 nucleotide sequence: TGTGCCAGCAGTTGGGGACAGGGGCCCTACGAGCAGTACTTC.

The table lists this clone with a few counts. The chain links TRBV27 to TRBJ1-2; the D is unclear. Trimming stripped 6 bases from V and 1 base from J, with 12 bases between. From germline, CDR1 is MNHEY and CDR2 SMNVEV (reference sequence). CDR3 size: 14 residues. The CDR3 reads CASSPPRGNYGYTF. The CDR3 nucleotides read TGTGCCAGCAGCCCCCCCCGGGGTAACTATGGCTACACCTTC.

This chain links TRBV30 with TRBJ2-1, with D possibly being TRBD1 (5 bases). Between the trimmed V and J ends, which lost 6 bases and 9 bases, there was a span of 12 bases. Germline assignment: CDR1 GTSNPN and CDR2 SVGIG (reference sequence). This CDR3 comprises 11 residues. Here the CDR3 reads CACGDRGEQFF. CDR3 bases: TGTGCCTGCGGAGACAGAGGTGAGCAGTTCTTC.

The DNA for the CDR3 is TGTGCCAGCAGTTTATCCGGGAACTACGAGCAGTACTTC. Translated: CASSLSGNYEQYF. The gene calls are TRBV27 and TRBJ2-7, with D possibly matching TRBD2 (5 bases). The CDR3 covers 13 residues. The V gene's germline CDR1 is MNHEY and CDR2 SMNVEV (reference sequence). The ends were cut back, 0 bases at V and 3 bases at J, with 6 bases in the middle.

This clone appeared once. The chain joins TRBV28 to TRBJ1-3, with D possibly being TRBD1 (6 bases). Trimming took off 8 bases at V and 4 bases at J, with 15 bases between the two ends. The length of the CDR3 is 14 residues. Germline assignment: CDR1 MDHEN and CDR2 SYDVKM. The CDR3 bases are TGTGCCAGCGTACAGGGTTCGGCGGGAAACACCATATATTTT. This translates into CASVQGSAGNTIYF.

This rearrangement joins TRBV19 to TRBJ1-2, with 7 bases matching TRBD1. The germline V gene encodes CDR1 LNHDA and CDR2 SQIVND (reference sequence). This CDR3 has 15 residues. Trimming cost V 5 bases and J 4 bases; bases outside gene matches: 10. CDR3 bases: TGTGCCAGTAGTGGCGGCAGGGGGTATCGCTATGGCTACACCTTC. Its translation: CASSGGRGYRYGYTF.

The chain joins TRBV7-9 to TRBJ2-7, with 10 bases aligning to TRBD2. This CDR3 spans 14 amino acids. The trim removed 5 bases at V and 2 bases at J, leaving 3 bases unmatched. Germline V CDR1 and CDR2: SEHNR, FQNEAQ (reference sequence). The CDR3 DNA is TGTGCCAGCAGCGATACTAGCGGGACCTACGAGCAGTACTTC. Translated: CASSDTSGTYEQYF.

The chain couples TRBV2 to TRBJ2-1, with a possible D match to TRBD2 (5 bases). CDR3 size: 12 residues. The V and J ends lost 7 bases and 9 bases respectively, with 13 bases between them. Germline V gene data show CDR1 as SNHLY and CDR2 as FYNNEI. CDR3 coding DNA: TGTGCCAGCACCGGACTGGTGGGTGAGCAGTTCTTC. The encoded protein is CASTGLVGEQFF.

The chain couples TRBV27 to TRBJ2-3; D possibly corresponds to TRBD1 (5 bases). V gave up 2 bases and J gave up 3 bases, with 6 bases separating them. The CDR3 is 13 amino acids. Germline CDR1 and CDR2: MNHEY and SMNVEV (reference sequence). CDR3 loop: CASSLGATDTQYF. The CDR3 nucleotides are TGTGCCAGCAGTTTAGGGGCTACAGATACGCAGTATTTT.

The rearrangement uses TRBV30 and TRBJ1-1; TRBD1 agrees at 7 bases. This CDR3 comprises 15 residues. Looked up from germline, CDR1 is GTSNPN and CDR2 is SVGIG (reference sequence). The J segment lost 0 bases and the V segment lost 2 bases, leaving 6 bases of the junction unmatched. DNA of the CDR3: TGTGCCTGGAGTCCCGAGGACAGGTTGAACACTGAAGCTTTCTTT. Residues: CAWSPEDRLNTEAFF.

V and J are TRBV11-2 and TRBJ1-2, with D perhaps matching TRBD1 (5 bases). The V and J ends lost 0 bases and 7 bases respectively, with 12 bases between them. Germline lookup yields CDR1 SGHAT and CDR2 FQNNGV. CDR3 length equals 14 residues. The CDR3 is CASSLDRNRSGYTF. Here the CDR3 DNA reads TGTGCCAGCAGCTTAGATAGGAACAGGAGTGGCTACACCTTC.

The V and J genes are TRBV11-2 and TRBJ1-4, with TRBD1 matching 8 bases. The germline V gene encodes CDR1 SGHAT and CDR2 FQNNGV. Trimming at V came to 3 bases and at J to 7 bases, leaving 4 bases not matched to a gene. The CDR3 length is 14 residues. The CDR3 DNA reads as TGTGCCAGCAGCTTGGACAGGGCGAGTGAAAAACTGTTTTTT. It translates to CASSLDRASEKLFF.

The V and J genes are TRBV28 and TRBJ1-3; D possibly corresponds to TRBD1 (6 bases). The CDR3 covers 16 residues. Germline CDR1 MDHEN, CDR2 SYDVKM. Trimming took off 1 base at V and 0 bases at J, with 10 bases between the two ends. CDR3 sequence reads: CASSLYRGASGNTIYF. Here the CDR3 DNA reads TGTGCCAGCAGTTTATACCGGGGGGCCTCTGGAAACACCATATATTTT. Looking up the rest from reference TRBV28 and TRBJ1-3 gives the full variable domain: DVKVTQSSRYLVKRTGEKVFLECVQDMDHENMFWYRQDPGLGLRLIYFSYDVKMKEKGDIPEGYSVSREKKERFSLILESASTNQTSMYLCASSLYRGASGNTIYFGEGSWLTVV.

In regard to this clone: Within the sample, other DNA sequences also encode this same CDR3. DNA for the CDR3: TGTGCCAGTAGTACAGGGTATGGCTACACCTTC. This gives the protein CASSTGYGYTF. The chain is built from TRBV19 and TRBJ1-2; perhaps TRBD1 as D (5 bases). The germline V gene has CDR1 LNHDA and CDR2 SQIVND (reference sequence). This CDR3 has 11 amino acids. The V gene lost 4 bases and the J gene lost 5 bases, with 5 bases spanning the gap.

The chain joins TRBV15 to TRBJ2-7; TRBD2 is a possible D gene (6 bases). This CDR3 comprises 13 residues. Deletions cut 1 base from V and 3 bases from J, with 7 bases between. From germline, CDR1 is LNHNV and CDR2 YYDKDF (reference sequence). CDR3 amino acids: CATSRVGSYEQYF. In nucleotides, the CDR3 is TGTGCCACCAGCAGAGTCGGGAGCTACGAGCAGTACTTC. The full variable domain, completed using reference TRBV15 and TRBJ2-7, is DAMVIQNPRYQVTQFGKPVTLSCSQTLNHNVMYWYQQKSSQAPKLLFHYYDKDFNNEADTPDNFQSRRPNTSFCFLDIRSPGLGDTAMYLCATSRVGSYEQYFGPGTRLTVT.

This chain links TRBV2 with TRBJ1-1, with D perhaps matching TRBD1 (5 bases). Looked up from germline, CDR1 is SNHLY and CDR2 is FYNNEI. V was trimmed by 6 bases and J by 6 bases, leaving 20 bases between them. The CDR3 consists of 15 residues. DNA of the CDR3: TGTGCCAGCAGGCCCTTCGAGACAGCGAATTCTGAAGCTTTCTTT. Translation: CASRPFETANSEAFF.

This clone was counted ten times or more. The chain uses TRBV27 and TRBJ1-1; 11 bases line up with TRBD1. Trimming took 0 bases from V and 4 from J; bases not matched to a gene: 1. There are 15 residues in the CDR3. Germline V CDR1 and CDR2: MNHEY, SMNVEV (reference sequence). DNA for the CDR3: TGTGCCAGCAGTTTATCCGGGACAGGGGGCACTGAAGCTTTCTTT. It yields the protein CASSLSGTGGTEAFF.